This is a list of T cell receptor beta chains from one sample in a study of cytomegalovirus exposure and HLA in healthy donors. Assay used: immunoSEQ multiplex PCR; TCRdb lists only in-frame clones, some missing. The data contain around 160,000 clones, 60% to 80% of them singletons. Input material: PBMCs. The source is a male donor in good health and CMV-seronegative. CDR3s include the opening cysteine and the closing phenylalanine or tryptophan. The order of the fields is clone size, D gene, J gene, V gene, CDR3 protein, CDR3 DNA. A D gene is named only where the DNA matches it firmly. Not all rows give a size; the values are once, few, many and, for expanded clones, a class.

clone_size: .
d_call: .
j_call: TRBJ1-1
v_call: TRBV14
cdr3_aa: CASSQDPGGKAEAFF
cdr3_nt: TGTGCCAGCAGCCAAGATCCGGGAGGCAAGGCTGAAGCTTTCTTT

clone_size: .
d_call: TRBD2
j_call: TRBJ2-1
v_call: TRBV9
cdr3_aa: CASSPRLSAGGPRNEQFF
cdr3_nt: TGTGCCAGCAGCCCTAGACTAAGCGCGGGAGGGCCTAGGAATGAGCAGTTCTTC

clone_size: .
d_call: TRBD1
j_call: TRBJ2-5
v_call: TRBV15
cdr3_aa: CATSEQGEWETQYF
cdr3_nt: TGTGCCACCAGCGAACAGGGGGAGTGGGAGACCCAGTACTTC

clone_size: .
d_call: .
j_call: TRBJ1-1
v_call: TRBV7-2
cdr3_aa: CASSLGAGGNTEAFF
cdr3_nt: TGTGCCAGCAGCTTAGGGGCAGGAGGGAACACTGAAGCTTTCTTT

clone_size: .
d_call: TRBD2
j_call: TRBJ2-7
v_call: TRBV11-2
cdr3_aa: CASSLDSGSFSYEQYF
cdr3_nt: TGTGCCAGCAGCCTAGATAGCGGGAGTTTTTCCTACGAGCAGTACTTC

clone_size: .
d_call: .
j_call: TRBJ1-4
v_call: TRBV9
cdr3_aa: CASSVGGTSTNEKLFF
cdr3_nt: TGTGCCAGCAGCGTAGGGGGGACTTCAACTAATGAAAAACTGTTTTTT

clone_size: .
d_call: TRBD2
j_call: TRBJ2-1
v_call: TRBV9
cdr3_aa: CASSELAGAVDEQFF
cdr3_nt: TGTGCCAGCAGCGAATTAGCGGGAGCGGTAGATGAGCAGTTCTTC

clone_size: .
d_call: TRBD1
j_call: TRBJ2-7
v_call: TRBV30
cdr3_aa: CAWGLTGTYEQYF
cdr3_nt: TGTGCCTGGGGACTGACAGGGACCTACGAGCAGTACTTC

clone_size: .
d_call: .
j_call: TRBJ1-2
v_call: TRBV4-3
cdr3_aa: CASSQELSGANYGYTF
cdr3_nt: TGCGCCAGCAGCCAAGAGTTGTCAGGGGCGAACTATGGCTACACCTTC

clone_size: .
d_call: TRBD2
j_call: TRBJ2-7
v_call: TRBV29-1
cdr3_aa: CSTQTSGSYEQYF
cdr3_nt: TGCAGCACCCAGACTAGCGGCTCCTACGAGCAGTACTTC

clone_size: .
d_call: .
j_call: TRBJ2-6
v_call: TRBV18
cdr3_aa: CASSPPTFSGANVLTF
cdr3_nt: TGTGCCAGCTCACCACCGACATTTTCTGGGGCCAACGTCCTGACTTTC

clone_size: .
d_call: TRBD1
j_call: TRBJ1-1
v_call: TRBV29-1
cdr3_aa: CSVQTGWTEAFF
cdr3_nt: TGCAGCGTCCAGACAGGGTGGACTGAAGCTTTCTTT

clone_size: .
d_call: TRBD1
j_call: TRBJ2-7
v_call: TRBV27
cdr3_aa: CASSATGEVRYF
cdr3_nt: TGTGCCAGCAGTGCGACAGGGGAGGTGAGGTACTTC

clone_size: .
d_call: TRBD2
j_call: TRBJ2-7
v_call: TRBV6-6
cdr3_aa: CASSSSGVSYEQYF
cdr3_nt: TGTGCCAGCAGCTCTAGCGGGGTCTCCTACGAGCAGTACTTC

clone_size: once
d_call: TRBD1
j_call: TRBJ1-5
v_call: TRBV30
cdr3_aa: CAWTVQGARSQPQHF
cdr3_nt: TGTGCCTGGACCGTACAGGGGGCGCGTAGTCAGCCCCAGCATTTT

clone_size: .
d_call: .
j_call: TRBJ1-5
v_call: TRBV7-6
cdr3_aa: CASSIQNNQPQHF
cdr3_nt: TGTGCCAGCAGCATCCAGAATAATCAGCCCCAGCATTTT

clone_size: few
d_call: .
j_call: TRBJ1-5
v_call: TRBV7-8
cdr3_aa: CASSFRDNQPQHF
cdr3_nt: TGTGCCAGCAGCTTTCGAGACAATCAGCCCCAGCATTTT

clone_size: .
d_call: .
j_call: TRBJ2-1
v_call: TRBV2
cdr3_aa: CASSEAGGTTYNEQFF
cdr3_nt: TGTGCCAGCAGTGAAGCGGGGGGGACAACCTACAATGAGCAGTTCTTC

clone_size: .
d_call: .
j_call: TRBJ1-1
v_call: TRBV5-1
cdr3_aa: CASSQSPGTTNTEAFF
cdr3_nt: TGCGCCAGCAGCCAATCCCCCGGGACAACGAACACTGAAGCTTTCTTT

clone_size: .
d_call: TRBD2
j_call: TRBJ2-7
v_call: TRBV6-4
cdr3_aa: CASSESSGRTHEQYF
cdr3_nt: TGTGCCAGCAGTGAGTCTAGCGGGAGAACCCACGAGCAGTACTTC

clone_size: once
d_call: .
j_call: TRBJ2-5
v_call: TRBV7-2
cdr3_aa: CASSLGPSQETQYF
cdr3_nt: TGTGCCAGCAGCTTAGGTCCGAGTCAAGAGACCCAGTACTTC

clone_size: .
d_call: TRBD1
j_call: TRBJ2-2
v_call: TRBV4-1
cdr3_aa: CASSHNLGTGRSGELFF
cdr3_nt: TGCGCCAGCAGCCATAACCTCGGGACAGGGCGATCCGGGGAGCTGTTTTTT

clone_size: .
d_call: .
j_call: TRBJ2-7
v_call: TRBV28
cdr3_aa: CASSSSGTYTYEQYF
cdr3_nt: TGTGCCAGCAGTTCCTCTGGGACTTACACCTACGAGCAGTACTTC

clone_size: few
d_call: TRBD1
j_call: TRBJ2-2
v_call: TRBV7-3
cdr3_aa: CASSLTGGSNTGELFF
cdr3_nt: TGTGCCAGCAGCTTAACAGGGGGCTCCAACACCGGGGAGCTGTTTTTT

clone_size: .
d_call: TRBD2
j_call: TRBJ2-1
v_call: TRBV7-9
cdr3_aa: CASSPRLASYNEQFF
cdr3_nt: TGTGCCAGCAGCCCCCGACTAGCTTCCTACAATGAGCAGTTCTTC

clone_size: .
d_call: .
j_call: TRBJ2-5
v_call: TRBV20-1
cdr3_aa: CSASYRGTQYF
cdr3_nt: TGCAGTGCTAGTTATAGGGGTACCCAGTACTTC

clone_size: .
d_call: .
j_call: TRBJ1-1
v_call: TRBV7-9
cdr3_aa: CASSLPSTNTEAFF
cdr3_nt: TGTGCCAGCAGCCTACCATCAACGAACACTGAAGCTTTCTTT

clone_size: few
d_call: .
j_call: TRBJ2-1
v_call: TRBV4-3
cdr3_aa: CASSEHSSSYNEQFF
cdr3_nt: TGCGCCAGCAGCGAGCACTCGAGCTCCTACAATGAGCAGTTCTTC

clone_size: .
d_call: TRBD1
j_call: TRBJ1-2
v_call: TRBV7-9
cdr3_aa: CASSYAGTGRAGNYGYTF
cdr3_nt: TGTGCCAGCAGCTACGCGGGGACAGGGCGCGCGGGAAACTATGGCTACACCTTC

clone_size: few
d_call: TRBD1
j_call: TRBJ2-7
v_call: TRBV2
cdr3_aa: CASSGSGGDEQYF
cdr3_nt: TGTGCCAGCAGTGGGTCAGGGGGCGACGAGCAGTACTTC

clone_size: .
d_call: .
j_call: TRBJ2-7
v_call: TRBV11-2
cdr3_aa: CASSIGGTSSYEQYF
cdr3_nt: TGTGCCAGCTCAATCGGAGGGACCAGCTCCTACGAGCAGTACTTC

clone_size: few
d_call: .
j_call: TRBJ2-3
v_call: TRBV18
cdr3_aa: CASSPPSADTQYF
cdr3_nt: TGTGCCAGCTCACCTCCCTCCGCAGATACGCAGTATTTT

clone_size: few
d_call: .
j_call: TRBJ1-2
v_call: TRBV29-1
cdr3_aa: CSVAKHRDNIGGYTF
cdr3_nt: TGCAGCGTTGCCAAGCACCGGGACAATATCGGTGGCTACACCTTC

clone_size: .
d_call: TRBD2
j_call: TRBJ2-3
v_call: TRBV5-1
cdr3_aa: CASSSGTPRDTQYF
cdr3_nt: TGCGCCAGCAGCAGCGGGACTCCTAGAGATACGCAGTATTTT

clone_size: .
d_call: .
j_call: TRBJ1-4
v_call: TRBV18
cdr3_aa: CASSPFLGDTAEKLFF
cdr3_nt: TGTGCCAGCTCACCCTTCCTGGGGGACACGGCTGAAAAACTGTTTTTT

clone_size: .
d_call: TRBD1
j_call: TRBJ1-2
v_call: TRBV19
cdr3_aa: CASSVGQGNYGYTF
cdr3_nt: TGTGCCAGTAGTGTCGGACAGGGGAACTATGGCTACACCTTC

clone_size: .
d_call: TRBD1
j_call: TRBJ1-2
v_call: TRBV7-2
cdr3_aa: CASSLLQGTYGYTF
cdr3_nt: TGTGCCAGCAGCTTACTACAGGGGACCTATGGCTACACCTTC